Listed here are 29 T cell receptor beta chains from one sample, sequenced in a study of Ad26.COV2.S vaccination and SARS-CoV-2 variants (dated by TCRdb to the early 2020s). This specimen's treatment or condition label, per the study, means: 15 to 20 received Ad26.COV2.S at low or high dose, single or two shots; several received placebo; per-sample allocation not given. Repertoires of vaccine and placebo recipients were sequenced from samples collected on day 63 after the first injection. Library construction relied on the immunoSEQ multiplex PCR assay. TCRdb carries this immuneACCESS record with in-frame sequences only. Its versions omit some clonotypes, under half of them owing to an unresolved V gene in the studies checked, with the rest unexplained. This sample lists about 320,000 clones; 90% were detected once. Of the sample, around 5.5% falls within the top ten clones. Source: peripheral blood, taken in a trial of Ad26.COV2.S vaccine versus placebo. The receptors stem from a person aged 18-60 years who received the Ad26.COV2.S COVID-19 vaccine or a placebo.

This chain uses TRBV28 with TRBJ1-3; D might be TRBD1 (5 bases). The CDR3 runs 11 residues. V was clipped by 6 bases and J by 8 bases, with 8 bases between them. Germline lookup yields CDR1 MDHEN and CDR2 SYDVKM. CDR3: CASRLQDTIYF. The CDR3 bases are TGTGCCAGCAGGTTACAGGACACCATATATTTT. The full variable domain, rest sourced from reference TRBV28 and TRBJ1-3, is DVKVTQSSRYLVKRTGEKVFLECVQDMDHENMFWYRQDPGLGLRLIYFSYDVKMKEKGDIPEGYSVSREKKERFSLILESASTNQTSMYLCASRLQDTIYFGEGSWLTVV.

The rearrangement joins TRBV4-2 to TRBJ1-1; D gene ambiguous. Germline V CDR1 and CDR2: LGHNA, YNFKEQ. The ends were cut back, 1 base at V and 5 bases at J, with 8 bases in the middle. The CDR3 has 13 residues. The CDR3 sequence is CASSQVLSTEAFF. The CDR3 nucleotides read TGTGCCAGCAGCCAAGTGCTGAGTACTGAAGCTTTCTTT.

This clone was found a few times. J is TRBJ2-7 and V is TRBV5-1; no clear D gene. The germline V and J ends were trimmed by 3 bases and 4 bases, with 11 bases remaining between them. CDR1 and CDR2 from the germline V gene are SGHRS and YFSETQ. The CDR3 extends over 13 amino acids. The CDR3 bases are TGCGCCAGCAGCTGGGCGACCTCATACGAGCAGTACTTC. As protein: CASSWATSYEQYF.

About this clone: Different DNA sequences within this sample yield the same CDR3. V is TRBV7-2 and J is TRBJ1-1; D possibly corresponds to TRBD1 (6 bases). The CDR3 consists of 14 residues. The ends were cut back, 5 bases at V and 1 base at J, with 11 bases in the middle. Germline CDR1 is SGHTA and CDR2 is FQGNSA. CDR3 loop: CASSLGQRNTEAFF. As DNA, the CDR3 is TGTGCCAGCAGCCTCGGACAGAGGAACACTGAAGCTTTCTTT.

The rearrangement uses TRBV5-6 and TRBJ1-5; TRBD1 might be the D (6 bases). Germline CDR1 and CDR2: SGHDT and YYEEEE. The CDR3 runs to 16 residues. The V and J ends lost 0 bases and 0 bases respectively, with 10 bases between them. CDR3 sequence: CASSLAGQLSNQPQHF. The CDR3 nucleotides are TGTGCCAGCAGCTTGGCCGGACAGCTTAGCAATCAGCCCCAGCATTTT. Looking up the rest from reference TRBV5-6 and TRBJ1-5 gives the full variable domain: DAGVTQSPTHLIKTRGQQVTLRCSPKSGHDTVSWYQQALGQGPQFIFQYYEEEERQRGNFPDRFSGHQFPNYSSELNVNALLLGDSALYLCASSLAGQLSNQPQHFGDGTRLSIL.

The CDR3 nucleotides are TGTGCCAGCAGTTCCCTCATCGGTCCCAATCCAGGAGATACGCAGTATTTT. Protein sequence: CASSSLIGPNPGDTQYF. The chain is built from TRBV27 and TRBJ2-3; no clear D gene. CDR1 and CDR2 (germline): MNHEY, SMNVEV (reference sequence). V lost 4 bases, J lost 5 bases, and 22 bases lay in between. This CDR3 has 17 amino acids.

The genes are TRBV5-8 and TRBJ2-1; the D is unclear. CDR1 is SGHTS, CDR2 YDEGEE, per germline. The CDR3 runs 16 residues. Between the trimmed V and J ends, which lost 4 bases and 4 bases, there was a span of 18 bases. CDR3 nucleotides: TGTGCCAGCAGCCCTGAGGCCTTCTTTTTGTACAATGAGCAGTTCTTC. This translates into CASSPEAFFLYNEQFF.

This rearrangement joins TRBV6-5 to TRBJ1-4; no firm D call. From germline, CDR1 is MNHEY and CDR2 SVGAGI. Between the trimmed V and J ends, which lost 0 bases and 10 bases, there was a span of 15 bases. This CDR3 has 15 amino acids. The CDR3 is CASSYSNRATGKLFF. The CDR3 DNA reads TGTGCCAGCAGTTACTCGAATAGGGCAACCGGAAAACTGTTTTTT.

This clone has more than one count but fewer than ten. V is TRBV29-1 and J is TRBJ2-1, with 7 bases matching TRBD2. The CDR3 is 13 amino acids. After removal of 4 bases from V and 6 bases from J, the junction contained 6 bases not matched to a gene. Germline V gene sequence: CDR1 SQVTM, CDR2 ANQGSEA. The CDR3 loop is CSVGKRDVNEQFF. Written as DNA, the CDR3 is TGCAGCGTTGGCAAGCGGGACGTCAATGAGCAGTTCTTC.

The J gene is TRBJ1-4, the V gene TRBV28; the D gene is possibly TRBD1 (6 bases). The CDR3 has 12 residues. Trimming took 6 bases from V and 7 from J, leaving 9 bases between them. Germline V gene sequence: CDR1 MDHEN, CDR2 SYDVKM. The DNA for the CDR3 is TGTGCCAGCAGCGCAGGGGTTGAAAAACTGTTTTTT. Its translation: CASSAGVEKLFF.

V and J are TRBV5-4 and TRBJ2-7, with D maybe TRBD1 (6 bases). Trimming took 4 bases from V and 1 from J, leaving 9 bases between them. This CDR3 region has 13 residues. Germline CDR1 is SGHNT and CDR2 is YYREEE (reference sequence). DNA of the CDR3: TGTGCCAGCAGCGTTCAGGGGTCCTACGAGCAGTACGTC. Translated, it gives CASSVQGSYEQYV.

This sequence joins TRBV6-5 and TRBJ1-4, with 8 bases matching TRBD1. V shed 6 bases, J shed 7 bases, and the junction held 4 bases outside the gene matches. The CDR3 has 13 amino acids. Germline V gives CDR1 MNHEY, CDR2 SVGAGI. In nucleotides, the CDR3 is TGTGCCAGCAGCCACGACAGGGGTGAAAAACTGTTTTTT. Residues: CASSHDRGEKLFF.

The chain uses TRBV15 and TRBJ1-1; 9 bases map to TRBD1. Looked up from germline, CDR1 is LNHNV and CDR2 is YYDKDF (reference sequence). With V trimmed by 2 bases and J by 4 bases, 2 bases remained unmatched. The CDR3 consists of 14 residues. In nucleotides, the CDR3 is TGTGCCACCAGCAGATCGACAGGGGGCACTGAAGCTTTCTTT. Translation gives CATSRSTGGTEAFF.

This clone was detected a few times. The V call is TRBV4-1, the J call TRBJ1-2; 7 positions match TRBD1. V shed 4 bases and J 3 bases; nucleotides not matched to a gene: 5. The CDR3 has 14 amino acids. The germline V gene has CDR1 MGHRA and CDR2 YSYEKL. The CDR3 here is CASSPWTGDYGYTF. In DNA, the CDR3 is TGCGCCAGCAGCCCCTGGACAGGAGACTATGGCTACACCTTC.

This sequence joins TRBV20-1 and TRBJ1-1; unclear D gene. In germline, CDR1 is DFQATT, CDR2 SNEGSKA (reference sequence). V was clipped by 8 bases and J by 11 bases, with 18 bases between them. This CDR3 has 11 amino acids. CDR3 protein: CSPASEMHAFF. The CDR3 DNA reads as TGCAGTCCGGCTAGTGAAATGCACGCTTTCTTT.

The chain employs TRBV7-9 and TRBJ2-3; D might be TRBD1 (6 bases). Trimming removed 3 bases at V and 5 bases at J, with 12 bases between. CDR3 length: 14 amino acids. The germline V gene encodes CDR1 SEHNR and CDR2 FQNEAQ (reference sequence). The DNA of the CDR3 is TGTGCCAGCAGCTTTCAGGGGTCTGGAGATACGCAGTATTTT. Amino acids: CASSFQGSGDTQYF.

This chain connects TRBV7-6 to TRBJ2-3; TRBD2 matches 7 bases. After removal of 3 bases from V and 2 bases from J, the junction contained 5 bases not matched to a gene. Germline-derived CDR1 and CDR2 are SGHVS and FNYEAQ. This CDR3 spans 15 amino acids. The CDR3 DNA follows: TGTGCCAGCAGCTTGGGAGCGGGACCCACAGATACGCAGTATTTT. Encoded protein: CASSLGAGPTDTQYF.

V gene TRBV27 combines with J gene TRBJ2-2; 11 bases are shared with TRBD1. V shed 5 bases, J shed 1 base, and the junction held 12 bases outside the gene matches. Germline assignment: CDR1 MNHEY and CDR2 SMNVEV (reference sequence). The CDR3 is 19 residues long. CDR3 in amino acids: CASSAEQPGQGVNTGELFF. CDR3 coding DNA: TGTGCCAGCAGTGCGGAACAACCGGGACAGGGGGTGAACACCGGGGAGCTGTTTTTT.

The chain links TRBV2 to TRBJ1-1; D may be TRBD1 (6 bases). Germline V gene sequence: CDR1 SNHLY, CDR2 FYNNEI. This CDR3 region has 14 residues. Between the trimmed V and J ends, which lost 8 bases and 0 bases, there was a span of 13 bases. CDR3 DNA sequence: TGTGCCAGCGGGCCGGACAGCTTGAACACTGAAGCTTTCTTT. This encodes CASGPDSLNTEAFF.

This chain uses TRBV27 with TRBJ1-1; D may be TRBD1 (5 bases). This CDR3 is built from 14 residues. Germline-derived CDR1 and CDR2 are MNHEY and SMNVEV (reference sequence). V gave up 3 bases and J gave up 3 bases, with 11 bases separating them. The CDR3 region is CASSLAGGYTEAFF. CDR3 sequence (DNA): TGTGCCAGCAGTTTGGCGGGGGGGTACACTGAAGCTTTCTTT.

The chain has TRBV7-2 and TRBJ1-1; 9 bases line up with TRBD1. V lost 3 bases to trimming and J lost 3 bases; unmatched junction nucleotides: 8. CDR1 and CDR2 (germline): SGHTA, FQGNSA. CDR3 length: 16 residues. This CDR3 reads CASSFRPTGGHTEAFF. CDR3 sequence (DNA): TGTGCCAGCAGCTTTCGCCCCACAGGGGGCCACACTGAAGCTTTCTTT.

The chain is built from TRBV3-1 (or the pseudogene TRBV3-2) and TRBJ1-2; D unresolved. Trimming removed 1 base from V and 8 bases from J, with 11 bases in between. CDR1 and CDR2 from the germline V gene are LGHDT and YNNKEL (reference sequence). The CDR3 sequence is 13 residues long. The CDR3 DNA sequence: TGTGCCAGCAGCCAAGGAGGAATTGGGGGCTACACCTTC. Encoded protein: CASSQGGIGGYTF.

This clone was seen a single time. The sample holds other DNA sequences that translate to the same CDR3. Here the CDR3 DNA reads TGTGCCAGCAGCCAAAGGCGCTTGGGACTAGCGGGGGGGGCGAACACCGGGGAGCTGTTTTTT. It translates to CASSQRRLGLAGGANTGELFF. This chain joins TRBV3-1 (or the pseudogene TRBV3-2) and TRBJ2-2; 16 bases agree with TRBD2. Per the germline V gene, CDR1 is LGHDT and CDR2 is YNNKEL (reference sequence). This CDR3 has 21 residues. The V segment lost 2 bases and the J segment 0 bases; nucleotides outside the gene matches: 9.

This chain connects TRBV5-5 to TRBJ1-2; tentatively, D is TRBD1 (6 bases). The V gene's germline CDR1 is SGHKS and CDR2 YYEKEE (reference sequence). The CDR3 contains 14 residues. V dropped 2 bases and J dropped 2 bases, with 10 bases sitting between them. The CDR3 protein is CASSLLGANYGYTF. CDR3 nucleotides: TGTGCCAGCAGCTTATTGGGGGCAAACTATGGCTACACCTTC.

CDR3 DNA: TGTGCCAGCAGCTTCGACTCCACCGGGGGCTATGGCTACACCTTC. Translating it yields CASSFDSTGGYGYTF. V and J are TRBV5-8 and TRBJ1-2; D is possibly TRBD1 (5 bases). CDR3 size: 15 residues. The V gene's germline CDR1 is SGHTS and CDR2 YDEGEE. The V end was cut by 2 bases, the J end by 4 bases, with 15 bases between.

In its sample, this clone was seen once. CDR3 protein: CAWKTSGGGEQFF. The CDR3 coding sequence is TGTGCCTGGAAGACTAGCGGGGGGGGTGAGCAGTTCTTC. V usage is TRBV30 and J usage is TRBJ2-1, with TRBD2 matching over 14 bases. V lost 4 bases, J lost 9 bases, and 2 bases stayed unmatched. Germline lookup yields CDR1 GTSNPN and CDR2 SVGIG (reference sequence). The CDR3 runs 13 residues. The variable domain in full, completed from reference TRBV30 and TRBJ2-1, reads SQTIHQWPATLVQPVGSPLSLECTVEGTSNPNLYWYRQAAGRGLQLLFYSVGIGQISSEVPQNLSASRPQDRQFILSSKKLLLSDSGFYLCAWKTSGGGEQFFGPGTRLTVL.

The V gene is TRBV23-1, the J gene TRBJ2-7, with D possibly TRBD2 on 6 matching bases. TRBV23-1 is an open reading frame, and its role is uncertain. Trimming stripped 7 bases from V and 6 bases from J, with 22 bases between. This CDR3 contains 15 residues. The CDR3 loop is CASTTDLSPEGEQYV. CDR3 DNA: TGCGCCAGCACCACGGACTTATCCCCGGAGGGCGAGCAGTACGTC.

This chain links TRBV4-3 with TRBJ1-2; D call uncertain. V gave up 1 base and J gave up 4 bases, with 7 bases separating them. The CDR3 loop spans 13 amino acids. The germline CDR1 and CDR2 sequences are LGHNA and YSLEER. The CDR3 spells CASSQGRSYGYTF. In DNA form, the CDR3 reads TGCGCCAGCAGCCAAGGAAGGAGCTATGGCTACACCTTC.

The rearrangement joins TRBV5-8 to TRBJ2-4; 9 nucleotides line up with TRBD1. Per germline, CDR1 SGHTS and CDR2 YDEGEE. The CDR3 totals 19 residues. Trimming took 2 bases from V and 0 from J; bases not matched to a gene: 12. CDR3 bases: TGTGCCAGCAGCTTCCGACAGGGGGGTTTGAGGACAGCCAAAAACATTCAGTACTTC. Translating gives CASSFRQGGLRTAKNIQYF.